This record looks at one TCR beta chain sequence and its context. What antigen it recognizes has not been identified. The CDR3 is cut off 3 residues early in the read; its end comes from the germline J gene. The data were taken from a study of T cells in women clearing cervical HPV infection (dated by TCRdb to between 2017 and 2018). For the study in its entirety: The cases were some 27 women with histologically confirmed HPV16-related CIN3 or worse, and 2 of these cases were invasive cancers. The 25 controls were women who cleared a single incident HPV16 infection within 12 months without developing precancer or cancer. Case blood was taken at the visit when the lesion was first identified, whereas control blood was taken when infection was no longer detected. Among cases, blood sampling occurred a median of about 160 days after lesion detection, with an interquartile range of about 80 to 230 days. Because only a few women had HLA typing data, the possibility that HLA type acted as a confounder could not be ruled out. This exploratory proof-of-principle case-control study, nested within the Guanacaste HPV Natural History Study in Costa Rica, compared TCR repertoires among women with different cervical HPV16 outcomes. Cases were matched to controls by age within five years and by the year the sample was collected. Median age was roughly 33 years in cases versus 38 to 45 in controls, and baseline characteristics did not differ significantly. The parent cohort enrolled 10,000 to 11,000 women aged 18 or older in Guanacaste, Costa Rica, in about 1992 to 1994 and followed the women for 7 to 8 years. Five blinded duplicates per group were added as quality controls, so that 60 or so samples were obtained: 50 or so participants and 10 replicates.

From the cysteine up to the phenylalanine, the CDR3 has a length of 15 residues. Sequencing covers 36 bases of the CDR3, shown here with the frame starting at base 1. CDR1 is given as SNHLY and CDR2 as FYNNEI, both from the germline V gene. Using the immunoSEQ assay, multiplex PCR amplified TCR beta CDR3 regions from an average of 1200 ng of genomic DNA per sample. To correct primer bias, the assay used a complete synthetic TCR repertoire to set an amplification baseline. Amplicons were sequenced on the Illumina platform. As for the original processing: Error correction of the sequences involved clustering with frequency ratios plus a modified nearest-neighbor algorithm, after which the sequences were analyzed in the immunoSEQ Analyzer using IMGT gene definitions. At each rarefaction depth, TCR richness and evenness were averaged over 20 rarefaction repeats, and samples with fewer sequences than the depth were excluded. Wilcoxon rank sum tests with FDR correction were used to compare relative abundances of V, D and J genes between the groups. Blinded duplicates gave an intraclass correlation of roughly 95% for TCR richness and an average of roughly 76% across around 66 gene segments. TCRdb provides this immuneACCESS table in a form limited to in-frame rearrangements. Some clones are lacking; in checked studies, under half of them reflect an unresolved V gene, and why the rest are absent is not known. V and J calls and clone size are given by that table; D and trimming were obtained from the DNA. This sample's table carries 30,000 to 40,000 clones. The ten largest clones represent 5.5% to 8% of the sample.

Study-level results and caveats: Significantly higher TCR repertoire richness was observed in CIN3+ cases than in controls across sequencing depths, whereas no difference in evenness was found. Because of the cross-sectional design, the study could not determine whether the associations came before infection or resulted from infection, and neither effector/memory subsets nor HPV-specific T cells were isolated. Because the number of T cells per sample was unknown, the richness differences could reflect varying T-cell content rather than repertoire biology. Lower TRBV6-7 relative abundance was observed in cases than in controls (around 0.11% versus 0.15%; Bonferroni P = 0.0008). By combining richness with V gene abundances, random forest classifiers separated cases from controls with an estimated AUC of roughly 0.8.

Every participant had a single incident cervical HPV16 infection, and prevalent HPV16 infections were excluded. Cervical HPV DNA was detected with MY09/MY11 PCR, and genotyping was done with dot-blot hybridization. Roughly 15 mL of heparinized blood were centrifuged, and the buffy coat was aliquoted, frozen at -30°C, then stored at -80°C. QIAGEN kits were used to extract genomic DNA from the buffy coat specimens. Recombination connected TRBV2 to TRBJ1-2; TRBD1 is a possible D gene, resting on 5 matching bases. The sequence was obtained from a woman aged 18 to 75 with a cervical HPV16 infection that either progressed to CIN3+ or cleared (not recorded which). Sample: blood buffy coat. This receptor carries the CDR3 CASRDETGGADTYTF. The sequenced CDR3 bases are TGTGCCAGCAGAGACGAAACGGGAGGGGCGGATACC.